The sequence of this T cell receptor beta chain was determined in a study of lymphopenia after photon versus proton radiotherapy. Study-level results: After lymphocyte nadir, photon-treated repertoires showed oligoclonal expansion, especially CD8+ Temra.

In the case of this clone: Its antigen is unknown.

This CDR3 spans 14 amino acids. V lost 6 bases and J lost 7; bases outside the gene matches: 8. Per the germline V gene, CDR1 is SGHDT and CDR2 is YYEEEE. Assay: immunoSEQ multiplex PCR; the TCRdb copy retains only in-frame clones and omits some. The sample has approximately 45,000 clones; roughly 85% are singletons. This chain uses TRBV5-6 with TRBJ2-1; 9 bases line up with TRBD2. The sequence was collected from a man aged 40-49 years with gastric cancer. The sample consisted of peripheral blood, taken from a patient treated with photon-based radiotherapy. This CDR3 is CASTPGLAGNEQFF. CDR3 nucleotide sequence: TGTGCCAGCACTCCAGGGCTAGCGGGGAATGAGCAGTTCTTC. Supplemented by reference TRBV5-6 and TRBJ2-1, the full variable domain reads DAGVTQSPTHLIKTRGQQVTLRCSPKSGHDTVSWYQQALGQGPQFIFQYYEEEERQRGNFPDRFSGHQFPNYSSELNVNALLLGDSALYLCASTPGLAGNEQFFGPGTRLTVL.